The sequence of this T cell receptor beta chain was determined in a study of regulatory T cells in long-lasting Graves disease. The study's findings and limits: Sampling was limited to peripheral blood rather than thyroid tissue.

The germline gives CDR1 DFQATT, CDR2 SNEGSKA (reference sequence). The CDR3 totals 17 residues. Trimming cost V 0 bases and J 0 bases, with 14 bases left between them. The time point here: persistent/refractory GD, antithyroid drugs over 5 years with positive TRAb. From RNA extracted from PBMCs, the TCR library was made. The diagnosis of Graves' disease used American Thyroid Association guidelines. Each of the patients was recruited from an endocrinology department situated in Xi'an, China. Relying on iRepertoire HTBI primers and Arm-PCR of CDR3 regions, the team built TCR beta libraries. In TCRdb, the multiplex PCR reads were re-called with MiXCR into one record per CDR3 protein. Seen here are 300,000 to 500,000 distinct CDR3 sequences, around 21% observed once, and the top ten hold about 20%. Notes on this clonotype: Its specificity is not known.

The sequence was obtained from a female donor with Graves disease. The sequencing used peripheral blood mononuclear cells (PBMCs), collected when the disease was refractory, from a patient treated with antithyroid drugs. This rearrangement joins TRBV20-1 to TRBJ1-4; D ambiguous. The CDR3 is CSARDLLGIATNEKLFF. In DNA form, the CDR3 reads TGCAGTGCTAGAGATCTCTTGGGGATTGCAACTAATGAAAAACTGTTTTTT.